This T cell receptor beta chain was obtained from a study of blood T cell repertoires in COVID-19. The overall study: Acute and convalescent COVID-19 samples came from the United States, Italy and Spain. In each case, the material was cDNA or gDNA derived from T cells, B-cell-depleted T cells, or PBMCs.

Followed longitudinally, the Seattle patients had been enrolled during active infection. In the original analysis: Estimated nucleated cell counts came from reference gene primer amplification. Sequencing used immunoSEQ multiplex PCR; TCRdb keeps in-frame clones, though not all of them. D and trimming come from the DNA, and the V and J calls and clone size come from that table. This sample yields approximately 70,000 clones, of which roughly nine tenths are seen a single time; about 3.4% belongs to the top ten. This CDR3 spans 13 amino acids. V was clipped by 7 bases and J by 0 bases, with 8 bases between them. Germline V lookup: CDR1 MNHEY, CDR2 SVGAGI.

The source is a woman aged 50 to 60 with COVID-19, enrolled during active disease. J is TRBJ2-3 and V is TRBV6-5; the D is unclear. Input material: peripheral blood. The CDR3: CASMAASTDTQYF. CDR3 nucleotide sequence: TGTGCCAGCATGGCGGCTAGCACAGATACGCAGTATTTT.